This T cell receptor beta chain was documented in a study of read filtering for tumor transcriptome and immune sequencing. Study-wide points: RNA-seq captured clonotypes less deeply and reliably than IR-seq.

This clonotype was detected ten times or more. Its target is unknown. Germline V lookup: CDR1 SGHTA, CDR2 FQGNSA. There are 17 residues in the CDR3. The V and J ends lost 1 base and 5 bases, in that order; junction bases with no gene match: 8. Molecular barcoded adaptors covering alpha/delta and beta/gamma chains were used on approximately 400 ng RNA. One entry per CDR3 protein results from TCRdb running MiXCR on the reads. The table has about 9,100 distinct CDR3 sequences, approximately 15% seen once. The chain employs TRBV7-2 and TRBJ2-3; TRBD1 aligns across 11 bases. The specimen was a population of CD138-negative cells sorted from bone marrow. The TCR comes from a donor aged 40 or older with multiple myeloma. As DNA, the CDR3 is TGTGCCAGCAGCTTAGAAACGGACAGGGGGCGCAGAGATACGCAGTATTTT. Translating gives CASSLETDRGRRDTQYF.